This T cell receptor beta chain comes out of a study of cytomegalovirus exposure and HLA in healthy donors. PCR employed 60 Vbeta and 13 Jbeta primers. The method was immunoSEQ multiplex PCR; TCRdb's version includes in-frame clones alone and lacks a portion of them. Counted here are over 100,000 clones, 76% occurring once; the ten biggest clones make up around 7.7%. The CDR3 is made up of 15 amino acids. Germline assignment: CDR1 SNHLY and CDR2 FYNNEI. V was clipped by 3 bases and J by 5 bases; unmatched bases: 8. Source material: PBMCs. This TCR derives from a woman aged 50 to 65 in good health and CMV-seropositive. V is TRBV2 and J is TRBJ2-5; 8 nucleotides line up with TRBD1. For the CDR3, the DNA is TGTGCCAGCAGTGAGGAGACAGGGGACGGTGAGACCCAGTACTTC. Translation gives CASSEETGDGETQYF. The full variable domain, in which reference TRBV2 and TRBJ2-5 provide the parts outside the CDR3, is EPEVTQTPSHQVTQMGQEVILRCVPISNHLYFYWYRQILGQKVEFLVSFYNNEISEKSEIFDDQFSVERPDGSNFTLKIRSTKLEDSAMYFCASSEETGDGETQYFGPGTRLLVL.